Sequencing of this T cell receptor beta chain was carried out in a study of graft-versus-host responses after intestinal transplantation. TCRdb's copy holds only in-frame clones and misses some; the assay was immunoSEQ multiplex PCR. Of around 15,000 clones detected, roughly 80% appear once; the ten largest clones hold 7.8%. Of note for this clone: Its antigen remains unidentified.

Germline CDR1 is WSHSY and CDR2 is SAAADI. V was pared by 2 bases and J by 2 bases, with 8 bases of the junction left unmatched. There are 16 residues in the CDR3. Findings and caveats of the study: Allografts of one patient group, those with graft-donor T cell macrochimerism, had high graft-versus-host to host-versus-graft clonal ratios. Researchers found GvH clones in recipient marrow, and some showed up first in ileum or blood.

Lymphocytes (intraepithelial and lamina propria) were released by processing the graft tissue. Sequencing used ileum tissue, obtained roughly 450 days after intestinal transplant. This sequence was found in a human patient who received an intestinal transplant, so some T cells may come from the graft donor. The J gene is TRBJ2-5, the V gene TRBV10-2; 7 positions agree with TRBD2. CDR3 protein: CASSEPTPGLQETQYF. In DNA form, the CDR3 reads TGCGCCAGCAGTGAGCCAACCCCGGGACTACAAGAGACCCAGTACTTC.